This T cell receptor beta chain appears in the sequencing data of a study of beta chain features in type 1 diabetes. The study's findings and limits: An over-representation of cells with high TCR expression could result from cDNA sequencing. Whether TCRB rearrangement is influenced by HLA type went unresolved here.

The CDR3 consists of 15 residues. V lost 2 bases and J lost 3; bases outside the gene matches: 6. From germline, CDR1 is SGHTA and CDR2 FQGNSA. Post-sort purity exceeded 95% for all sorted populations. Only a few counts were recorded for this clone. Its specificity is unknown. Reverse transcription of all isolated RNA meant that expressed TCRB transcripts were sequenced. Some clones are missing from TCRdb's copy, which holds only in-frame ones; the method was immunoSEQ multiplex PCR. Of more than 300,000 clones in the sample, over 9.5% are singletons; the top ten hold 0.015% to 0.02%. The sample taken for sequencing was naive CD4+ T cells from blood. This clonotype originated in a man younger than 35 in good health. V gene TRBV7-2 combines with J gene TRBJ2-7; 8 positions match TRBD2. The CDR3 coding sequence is TGTGCCAGCAGCTTAATGCCAGCGGGAGACTACGAGCAGTACTTC. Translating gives CASSLMPAGDYEQYF.